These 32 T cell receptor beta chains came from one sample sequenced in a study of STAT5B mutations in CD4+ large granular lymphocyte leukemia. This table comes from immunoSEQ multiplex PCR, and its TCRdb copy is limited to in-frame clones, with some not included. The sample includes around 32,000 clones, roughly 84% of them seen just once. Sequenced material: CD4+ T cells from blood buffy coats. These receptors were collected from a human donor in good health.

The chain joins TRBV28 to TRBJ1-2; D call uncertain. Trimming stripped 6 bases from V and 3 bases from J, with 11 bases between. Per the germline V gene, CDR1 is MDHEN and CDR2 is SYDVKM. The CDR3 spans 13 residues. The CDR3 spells CASSPTTDYGYTF. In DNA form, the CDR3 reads TGTGCCAGCAGCCCCACAACGGACTATGGCTACACCTTC.

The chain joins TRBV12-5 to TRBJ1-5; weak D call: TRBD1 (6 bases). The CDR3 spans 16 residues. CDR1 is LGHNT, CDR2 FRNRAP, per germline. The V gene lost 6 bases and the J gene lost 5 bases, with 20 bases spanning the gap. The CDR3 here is CASGPRTVEGDQPQHF. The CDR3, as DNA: TGTGCTAGTGGCCCAAGGACAGTTGAGGGGGATCAGCCCCAGCATTTT.

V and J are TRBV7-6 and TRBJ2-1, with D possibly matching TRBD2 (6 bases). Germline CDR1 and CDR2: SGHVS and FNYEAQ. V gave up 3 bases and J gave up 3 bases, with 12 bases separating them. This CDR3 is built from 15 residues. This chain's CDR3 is CASSFGPAGYNEQFF. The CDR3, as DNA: TGTGCCAGCAGCTTTGGACCAGCGGGCTACAATGAGCAGTTCTTC.

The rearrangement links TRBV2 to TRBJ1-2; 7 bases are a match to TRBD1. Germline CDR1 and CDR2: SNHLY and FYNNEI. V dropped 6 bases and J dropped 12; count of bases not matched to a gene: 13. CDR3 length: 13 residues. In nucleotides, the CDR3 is TGTGCCAGCAGACCCCTACAACAGGGGACGGACACCTTC. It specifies CASRPLQQGTDTF.

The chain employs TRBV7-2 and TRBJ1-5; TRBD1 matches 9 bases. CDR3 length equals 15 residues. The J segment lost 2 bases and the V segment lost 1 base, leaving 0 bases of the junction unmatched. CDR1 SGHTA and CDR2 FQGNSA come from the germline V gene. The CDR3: CASSLGDRGNQPQHF. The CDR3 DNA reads TGTGCCAGCAGCTTAGGGGACAGGGGCAATCAGCCCCAGCATTTT.

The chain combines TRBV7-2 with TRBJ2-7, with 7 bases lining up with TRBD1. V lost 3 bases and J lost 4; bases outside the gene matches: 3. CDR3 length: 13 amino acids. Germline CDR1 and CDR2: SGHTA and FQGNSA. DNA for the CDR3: TGTGCCAGCAGCTTGGGGACAGTTTACGAGCAGTACTTC. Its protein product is CASSLGTVYEQYF.

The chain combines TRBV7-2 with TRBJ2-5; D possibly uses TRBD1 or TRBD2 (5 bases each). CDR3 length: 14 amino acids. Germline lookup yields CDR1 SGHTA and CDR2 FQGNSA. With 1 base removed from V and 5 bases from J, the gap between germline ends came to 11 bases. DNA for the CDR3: TGTGCCAGCAGCTTAGGCTTCGGGGACGAGACCCAGTACTTC. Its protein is CASSLGFGDETQYF.

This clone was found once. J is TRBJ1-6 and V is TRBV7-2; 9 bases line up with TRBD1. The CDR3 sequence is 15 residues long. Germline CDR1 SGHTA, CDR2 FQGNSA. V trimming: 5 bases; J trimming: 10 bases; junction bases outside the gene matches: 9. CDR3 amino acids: CASSLLGQGGSPLHF. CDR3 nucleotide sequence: TGTGCCAGCAGCCTCCTGGGACAGGGAGGATCACCCCTCCACTTT.

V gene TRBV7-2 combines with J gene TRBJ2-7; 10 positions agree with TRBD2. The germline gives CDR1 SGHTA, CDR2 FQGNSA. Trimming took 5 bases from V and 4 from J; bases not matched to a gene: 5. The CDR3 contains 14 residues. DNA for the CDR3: TGTGCCAGCAGCCTCCTAGCGGGGGATTACGAGCAGTACTTC. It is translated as CASSLLAGDYEQYF.

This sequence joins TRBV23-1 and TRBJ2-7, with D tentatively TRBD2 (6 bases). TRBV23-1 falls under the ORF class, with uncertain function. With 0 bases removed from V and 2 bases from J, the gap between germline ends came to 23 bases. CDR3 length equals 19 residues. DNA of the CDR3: TGCGCCAGCAGTCAATCGCCGGCCCCACGGACTAACGACCCCTACGAGCAGTACTTC. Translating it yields CASSQSPAPRTNDPYEQYF.

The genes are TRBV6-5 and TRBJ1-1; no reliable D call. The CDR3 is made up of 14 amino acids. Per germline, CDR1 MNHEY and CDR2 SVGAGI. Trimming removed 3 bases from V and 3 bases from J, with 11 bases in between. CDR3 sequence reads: CASSYAAADTEAFF. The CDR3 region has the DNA TGTGCCAGCAGTTATGCGGCGGCGGACACTGAAGCTTTCTTT.

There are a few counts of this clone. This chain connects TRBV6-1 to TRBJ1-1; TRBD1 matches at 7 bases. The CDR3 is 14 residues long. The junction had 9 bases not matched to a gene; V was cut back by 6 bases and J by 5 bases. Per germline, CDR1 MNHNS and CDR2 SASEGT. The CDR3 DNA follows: TGTGCCAGCAGCCGCGACAGGGATGGAACTGAAGCTTTCTTT. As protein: CASSRDRDGTEAFF.

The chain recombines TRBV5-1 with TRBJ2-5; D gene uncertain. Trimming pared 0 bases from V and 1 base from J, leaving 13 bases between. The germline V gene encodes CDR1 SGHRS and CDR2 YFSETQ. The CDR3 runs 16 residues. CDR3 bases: TGCGCCAGCAGCTTGGTTGGGTCCTCCTCCCAAGAGACCCAGTACTTC. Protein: CASSLVGSSSQETQYF.

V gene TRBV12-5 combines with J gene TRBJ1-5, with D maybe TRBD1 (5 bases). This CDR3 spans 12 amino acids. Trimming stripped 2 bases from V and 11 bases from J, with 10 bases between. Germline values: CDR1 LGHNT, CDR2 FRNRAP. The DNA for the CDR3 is TGTGCTAGTGGTTTGTCCAGGGATGCCCAGCATTTT. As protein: CASGLSRDAQHF.

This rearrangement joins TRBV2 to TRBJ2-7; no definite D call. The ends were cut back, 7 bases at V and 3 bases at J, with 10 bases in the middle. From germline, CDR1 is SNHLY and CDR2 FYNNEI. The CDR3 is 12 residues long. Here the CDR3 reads CASTLTRYEQYV. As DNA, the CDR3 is TGTGCCAGCACGCTCACCCGCTACGAGCAGTACGTC.

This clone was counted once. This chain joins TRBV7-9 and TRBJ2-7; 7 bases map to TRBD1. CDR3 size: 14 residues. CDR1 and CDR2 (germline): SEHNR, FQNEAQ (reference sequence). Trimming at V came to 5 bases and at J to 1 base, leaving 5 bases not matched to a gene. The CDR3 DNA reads TGTGCCAGCAGCCTCCCCAGGGGGTCCTACGAGCAGTACTTC. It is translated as CASSLPRGSYEQYF.

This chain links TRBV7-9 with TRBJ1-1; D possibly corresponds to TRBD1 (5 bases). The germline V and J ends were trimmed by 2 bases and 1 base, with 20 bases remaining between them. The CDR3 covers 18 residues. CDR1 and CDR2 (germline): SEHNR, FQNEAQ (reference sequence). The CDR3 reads CASSLTPGLVDSNTEAFF. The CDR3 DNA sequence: TGTGCCAGCAGCTTAACACCGGGACTGGTTGACTCGAACACTGAAGCTTTCTTT.

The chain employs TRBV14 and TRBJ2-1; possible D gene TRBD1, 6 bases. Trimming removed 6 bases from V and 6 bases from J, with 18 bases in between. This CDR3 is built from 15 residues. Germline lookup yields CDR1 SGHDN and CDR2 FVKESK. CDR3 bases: TGTGCCAGCAGTCCAAATCAGGGGTTTGTCAATGAGCAGTTCTTC. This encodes CASSPNQGFVNEQFF.

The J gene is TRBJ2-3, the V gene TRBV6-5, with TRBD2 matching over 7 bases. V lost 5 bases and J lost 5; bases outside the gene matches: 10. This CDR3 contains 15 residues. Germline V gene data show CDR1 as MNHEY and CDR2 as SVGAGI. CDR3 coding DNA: TGTGCCAGCAGTCGCGCGGCTAGCGGAGGAGATACGCAGTATTTT. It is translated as CASSRAASGGDTQYF.

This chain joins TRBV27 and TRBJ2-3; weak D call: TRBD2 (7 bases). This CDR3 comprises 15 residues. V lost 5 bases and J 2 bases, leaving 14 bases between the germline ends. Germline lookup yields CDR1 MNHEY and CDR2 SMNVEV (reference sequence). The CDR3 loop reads CASSARGGHTDTQYF. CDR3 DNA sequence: TGTGCCAGCAGTGCCCGCGGGGGACACACAGATACGCAGTATTTT.

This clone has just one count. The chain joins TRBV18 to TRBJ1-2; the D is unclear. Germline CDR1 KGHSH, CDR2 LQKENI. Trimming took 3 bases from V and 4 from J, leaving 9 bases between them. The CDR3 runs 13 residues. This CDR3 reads CASSPQEGYGYTF. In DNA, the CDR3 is TGTGCCAGCTCACCTCAGGAAGGCTATGGCTACACCTTC.

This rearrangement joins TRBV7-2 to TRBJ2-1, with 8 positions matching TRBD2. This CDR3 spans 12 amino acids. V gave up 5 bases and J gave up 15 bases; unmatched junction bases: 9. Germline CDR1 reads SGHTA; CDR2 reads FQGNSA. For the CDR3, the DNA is TGTGCCAGCAGCCCGATCCGGGGGGGCTGGTTCTTC. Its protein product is CASSPIRGGWFF.

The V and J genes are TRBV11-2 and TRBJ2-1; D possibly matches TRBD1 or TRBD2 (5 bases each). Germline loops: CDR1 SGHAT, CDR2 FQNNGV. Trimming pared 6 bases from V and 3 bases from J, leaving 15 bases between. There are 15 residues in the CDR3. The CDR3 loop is CASSSEAGSYNEQFF. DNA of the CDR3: TGTGCCAGCAGTTCAGAGGCAGGGAGCTACAATGAGCAGTTCTTC. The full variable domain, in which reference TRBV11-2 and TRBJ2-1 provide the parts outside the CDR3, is EAGVAQSPRYKIIEKRQSVAFWCNPISGHATLYWYQQILGQGPKLLIQFQNNGVVDDSQLPKDRFSAERLKGVDSTLKIQPAKLEDSAVYLCASSSEAGSYNEQFFGPGTRLTVL.

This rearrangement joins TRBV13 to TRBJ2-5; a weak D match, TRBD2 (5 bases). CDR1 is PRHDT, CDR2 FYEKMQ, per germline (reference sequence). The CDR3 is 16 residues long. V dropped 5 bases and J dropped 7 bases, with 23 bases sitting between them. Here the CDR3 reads CASSKSGYEGYRTQYF. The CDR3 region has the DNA TGTGCCAGCAGCAAAAGTGGTTATGAGGGATATCGGACCCAGTACTTC.

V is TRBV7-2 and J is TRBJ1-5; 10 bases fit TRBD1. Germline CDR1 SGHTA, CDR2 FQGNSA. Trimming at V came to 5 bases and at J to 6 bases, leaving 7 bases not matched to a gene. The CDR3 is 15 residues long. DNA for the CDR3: TGTGCCAGCAGCCCGGTGACAGGGGGCGGTCAGCCCCAGCATTTT. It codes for CASSPVTGGGQPQHF.

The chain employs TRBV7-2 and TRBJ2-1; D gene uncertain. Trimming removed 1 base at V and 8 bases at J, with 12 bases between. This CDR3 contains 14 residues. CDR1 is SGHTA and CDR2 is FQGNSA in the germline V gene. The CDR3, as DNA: TGTGCCAGCAGCTTAGAGCAGCAACTCCATGAGCAGTTCTTC. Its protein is CASSLEQQLHEQFF.

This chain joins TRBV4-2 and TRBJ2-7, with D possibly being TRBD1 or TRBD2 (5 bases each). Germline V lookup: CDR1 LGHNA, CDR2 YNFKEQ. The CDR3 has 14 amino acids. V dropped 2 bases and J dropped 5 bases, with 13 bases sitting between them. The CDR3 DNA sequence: TGTGCCAGCAGCCAACGGGGCAGGGCAAACGAGCAGTACGTC. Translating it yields CASSQRGRANEQYV.

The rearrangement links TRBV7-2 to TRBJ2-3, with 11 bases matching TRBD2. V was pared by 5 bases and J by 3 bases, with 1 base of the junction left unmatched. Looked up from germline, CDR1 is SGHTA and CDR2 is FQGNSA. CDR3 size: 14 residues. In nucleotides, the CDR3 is TGTGCCAGCAGCCGACTAGCGGGGACAGATACGCAGTATTTT. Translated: CASSRLAGTDTQYF.

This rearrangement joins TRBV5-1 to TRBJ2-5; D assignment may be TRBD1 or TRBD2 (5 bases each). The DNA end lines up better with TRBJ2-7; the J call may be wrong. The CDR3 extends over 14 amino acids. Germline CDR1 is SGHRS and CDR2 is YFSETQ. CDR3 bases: TGCGCCAGCAGCTACGGGGACGGAAACTACGAGCAGTACTTC. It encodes CASSYGDGNYEQYF.

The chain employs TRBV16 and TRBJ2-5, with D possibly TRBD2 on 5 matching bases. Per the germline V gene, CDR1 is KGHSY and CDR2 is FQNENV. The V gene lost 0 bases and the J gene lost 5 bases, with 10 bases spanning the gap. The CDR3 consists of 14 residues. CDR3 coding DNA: TGTGCCAGCAGCCAATCTCTTACTAGTGAGACCCAGTACTTC. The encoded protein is CASSQSLTSETQYF.

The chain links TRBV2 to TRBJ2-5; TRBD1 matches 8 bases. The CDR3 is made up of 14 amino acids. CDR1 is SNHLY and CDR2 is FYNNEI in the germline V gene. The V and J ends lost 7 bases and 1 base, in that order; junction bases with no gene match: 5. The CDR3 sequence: CASTWTGPQETQYF. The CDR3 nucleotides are TGTGCCAGCACCTGGACAGGGCCCCAAGAGACCCAGTACTTC.

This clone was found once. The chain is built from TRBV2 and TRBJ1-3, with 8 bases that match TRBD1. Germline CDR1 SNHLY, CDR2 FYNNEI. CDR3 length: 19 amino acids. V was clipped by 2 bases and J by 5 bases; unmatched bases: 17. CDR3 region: CASSEFSSGLRGQRNTIYF. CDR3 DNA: TGTGCCAGCAGTGAATTTTCCTCTGGGCTCAGGGGGCAGAGAAACACCATATATTTT.